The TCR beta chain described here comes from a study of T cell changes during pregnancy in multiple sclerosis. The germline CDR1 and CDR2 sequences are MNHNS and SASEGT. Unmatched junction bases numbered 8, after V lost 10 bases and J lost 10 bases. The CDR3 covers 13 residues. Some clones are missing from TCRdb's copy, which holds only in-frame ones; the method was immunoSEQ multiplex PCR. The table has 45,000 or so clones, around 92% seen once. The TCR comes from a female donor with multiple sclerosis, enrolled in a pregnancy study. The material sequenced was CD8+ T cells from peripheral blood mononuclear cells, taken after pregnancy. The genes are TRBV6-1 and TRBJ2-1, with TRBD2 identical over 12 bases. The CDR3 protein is CAIATSGGGEQFF. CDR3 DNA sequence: TGTGCCATCGCGACTAGCGGGGGAGGGGAGCAGTTCTTC.